Listed below are T cell receptor beta chains from one sample, sequenced in a study of blood T cell repertoires in COVID-19. The protocol was immunoSEQ multiplex PCR, while the TCRdb copy is restricted to in-frame clones and leaves out a portion. The sample holds fewer than 80,000 clones, roughly 92% seen once. The sample comprised peripheral blood. All receptors derive from a human donor in a cohort sampled during active COVID-19. CDR3s include the opening cysteine and the closing phenylalanine or tryptophan. Each record gives: V gene, clone size, D gene, J gene, CDR3 protein, CDR3 DNA. A D gene is named only where the DNA matches it firmly. Not all rows give a size; the values are once, few, many and, for expanded clones, a class.

V gene: TRBV7-2; clone size: NA; D gene: NA; J gene: TRBJ1-5; CDR3 protein: CASSSGPGNQPQHF; CDR3 DNA: TGTGCCAGCAGCTCGGGTCCCGGTAATCAGCCCCAGCATTTT
V gene: TRBV6-2/TRBV6-3; clone size: NA; D gene: NA; J gene: TRBJ2-7; CDR3 protein: CASSSPPLYEQYF; CDR3 DNA: TGTGCCAGCAGTTCCCCCCCCCTCTACGAGCAGTACTTC
V gene: TRBV7-9; clone size: few; D gene: TRBD1; J gene: TRBJ2-7; CDR3 protein: CASSSTDRALGEQYF; CDR3 DNA: TGTGCCAGCAGCTCGACGGACAGGGCCCTAGGCGAGCAGTACTTC
V gene: TRBV3-1/TRBV3-2; clone size: NA; D gene: TRBD1; J gene: TRBJ2-2; CDR3 protein: CASKLTGGAKTGELFF; CDR3 DNA: TGTGCCAGCAAGTTGACAGGGGGGGCAAAGACCGGGGAGCTGTTTTTT
V gene: TRBV11-2; clone size: NA; D gene: TRBD2; J gene: TRBJ2-3; CDR3 protein: CASQAGGGDTQYF; CDR3 DNA: TGTGCCAGCCAAGCGGGGGGAGGGGATACGCAGTATTTT
V gene: TRBV7-2; clone size: NA; D gene: NA; J gene: TRBJ2-5; CDR3 protein: CASSIGGRETQYF; CDR3 DNA: TGTGCCAGCAGCATCGGTGGGCGAGAGACCCAGTACTTC
V gene: TRBV30; clone size: NA; D gene: TRBD1; J gene: TRBJ2-7; CDR3 protein: CAWSTGVKGQYF; CDR3 DNA: TGTGCCTGGAGTACAGGGGTAAAGGGGCAGTACTTC
V gene: TRBV2; clone size: NA; D gene: TRBD1; J gene: TRBJ1-3; CDR3 protein: CASGGQGNTIYF; CDR3 DNA: TGTGCCAGCGGGGGACAGGGGAACACCATATATTTT
V gene: TRBV5-4; clone size: NA; D gene: TRBD1; J gene: TRBJ1-2; CDR3 protein: CASSHRGRFSGYTF; CDR3 DNA: TGTGCCAGCAGCCACAGGGGGCGCTTCAGCGGCTACACCTTC
V gene: TRBV7-3; clone size: NA; D gene: TRBD2; J gene: TRBJ2-1; CDR3 protein: CASSQSGSSYNEQFF; CDR3 DNA: TGTGCCAGCAGCCAAAGCGGGAGTTCCTACAATGAGCAGTTCTTC
V gene: TRBV27; clone size: NA; D gene: TRBD1; J gene: TRBJ2-3; CDR3 protein: CASSFRDRGDTQYF; CDR3 DNA: TGTGCCAGCAGTTTCCGCGACAGGGGAGATACGCAGTATTTT
V gene: TRBV3-1/TRBV3-2; clone size: NA; D gene: TRBD1; J gene: TRBJ1-2; CDR3 protein: CASSHSDRGRSYGYTF; CDR3 DNA: TGTGCCAGCAGCCACTCGGACAGGGGGCGTTCCTATGGCTACACCTTC
V gene: TRBV9; clone size: NA; D gene: NA; J gene: TRBJ2-3; CDR3 protein: CASKAALRGTDTQYF; CDR3 DNA: TGTGCCAGCAAGGCAGCCTTAAGGGGGACAGATACGCAGTATTTT
V gene: TRBV19; clone size: NA; D gene: NA; J gene: TRBJ2-1; CDR3 protein: CASSTLDRTYNEQFF; CDR3 DNA: TGTGCCAGTAGTACCCTGGACAGAACCTACAATGAGCAGTTCTTC
V gene: TRBV30; clone size: NA; D gene: TRBD2; J gene: TRBJ2-7; CDR3 protein: CAWRTSGYEQYF; CDR3 DNA: TGTGCCTGGCGGACTAGCGGCTACGAGCAGTACTTC
V gene: TRBV27; clone size: NA; D gene: TRBD2; J gene: TRBJ2-7; CDR3 protein: CASSLLASGSTYEQYF; CDR3 DNA: TGTGCCAGCAGTTTATTGGCTAGCGGGTCCACCTACGAGCAGTACTTC
V gene: TRBV7-2; clone size: few; D gene: NA; J gene: TRBJ1-5; CDR3 protein: CASSLAGSNQPQHF; CDR3 DNA: TGTGCCAGCAGCTTAGCGGGCTCCAATCAGCCCCAGCATTTT
V gene: TRBV4-1; clone size: NA; D gene: NA; J gene: TRBJ2-7; CDR3 protein: CASSSRTETYEQYF; CDR3 DNA: TGCGCCAGCAGCTCCCGGACAGAGACCTACGAGCAGTACTTC
V gene: TRBV27; clone size: NA; D gene: NA; J gene: TRBJ2-5; CDR3 protein: CASRTGRETQYF; CDR3 DNA: TGTGCCAGCAGGACAGGGAGGGAGACCCAGTACTTC
V gene: TRBV5-1; clone size: NA; D gene: TRBD2; J gene: TRBJ2-3; CDR3 protein: CASSLETSGRDTQYF; CDR3 DNA: TGCGCCAGCAGCTTGGAAACTAGCGGGAGAGATACGCAGTATTTT
V gene: TRBV19; clone size: NA; D gene: NA; J gene: TRBJ2-7; CDR3 protein: CASSGTLSGEQYF; CDR3 DNA: TGTGCCAGTAGTGGGACTCTCTCGGGCGAGCAGTACTTC
V gene: TRBV4-1; clone size: NA; D gene: TRBD1; J gene: TRBJ2-1; CDR3 protein: CASSSKASGGPLYNEQFF; CDR3 DNA: TGCGCCAGCAGCTCAAAGGCGTCAGGGGGCCCCCTCTACAATGAGCAGTTCTTC
V gene: TRBV4-1; clone size: NA; D gene: TRBD2; J gene: TRBJ2-3; CDR3 protein: CASNSGGQPTDTQYF; CDR3 DNA: TGCGCCAGCAATAGCGGGGGGCAACCCACAGATACGCAGTATTTT
V gene: TRBV18; clone size: NA; D gene: TRBD1; J gene: TRBJ2-7; CDR3 protein: CASSLLAGGETYEQYF; CDR3 DNA: TGTGCCAGCTCACTCCTGGCAGGGGGAGAAACCTACGAGCAGTACTTC
V gene: TRBV30; clone size: NA; D gene: TRBD1; J gene: TRBJ1-3; CDR3 protein: CAWSVKGTGSGNTIYF; CDR3 DNA: TGTGCCTGGAGTGTTAAGGGGACAGGGTCCGGAAACACCATATATTTT
V gene: TRBV9; clone size: once; D gene: NA; J gene: TRBJ2-3; CDR3 protein: CASSGSSTDTQYF; CDR3 DNA: TGTGCCAGCAGCGGCAGTAGCACAGATACGCAGTATTTT
V gene: TRBV28; clone size: NA; D gene: TRBD1; J gene: TRBJ1-2; CDR3 protein: CASSLPEGARSVYTF; CDR3 DNA: TGTGCCAGCAGTCTCCCAGAGGGGGCGCGTAGTGTCTACACCTTC
V gene: TRBV19; clone size: NA; D gene: NA; J gene: TRBJ2-7; CDR3 protein: CASSMSRGPAYEQYF; CDR3 DNA: TGTGCCAGTAGTATGAGCAGGGGCCCTGCCTACGAGCAGTACTTC
V gene: TRBV5-6; clone size: NA; D gene: NA; J gene: TRBJ2-2; CDR3 protein: CASGSGNTGELFF; CDR3 DNA: TGTGCCAGCGGATCAGGGAACACCGGGGAGCTGTTTTTT
V gene: TRBV29-1; clone size: NA; D gene: NA; J gene: TRBJ1-1; CDR3 protein: CSVENPEGTEAFF; CDR3 DNA: TGCAGCGTTGAAAATCCCGAGGGAACTGAAGCTTTCTTT
V gene: TRBV7-2; clone size: NA; D gene: TRBD2; J gene: TRBJ2-3; CDR3 protein: CASSPRTSGITDTQYF; CDR3 DNA: TGTGCCAGCAGCCCCAGGACTAGCGGGATAACAGATACGCAGTATTTT
V gene: TRBV5-1; clone size: NA; D gene: TRBD1; J gene: TRBJ2-3; CDR3 protein: CASSGVAGGADTQYF; CDR3 DNA: TGCGCCAGCAGCGGGGTGGCAGGGGGCGCAGATACGCAGTATTTT
V gene: TRBV2; clone size: NA; D gene: TRBD1; J gene: TRBJ2-5; CDR3 protein: CASSKDRGLETQYF; CDR3 DNA: TGTGCCAGCAGTAAAGACAGGGGGCTAGAGACCCAGTACTTC
V gene: TRBV28; clone size: NA; D gene: TRBD1; J gene: TRBJ1-2; CDR3 protein: CASSSRGLGYTF; CDR3 DNA: TGTGCCAGCAGTTCCAGGGGGCTTGGCTACACCTTC
V gene: TRBV6-5; clone size: once; D gene: NA; J gene: TRBJ2-7; CDR3 protein: CASSSGHHHEQYF; CDR3 DNA: TGTGCCAGCAGTTCGGGACACCACCACGAGCAGTACTTC
V gene: TRBV5-6; clone size: NA; D gene: NA; J gene: TRBJ1-2; CDR3 protein: CASRDGQTQILYGYTF; CDR3 DNA: TGTGCCAGCAGGGATGGACAGACCCAAATTCTCTATGGCTACACCTTC
V gene: TRBV29-1; clone size: NA; D gene: TRBD1; J gene: TRBJ2-1; CDR3 protein: CSVERQGSFYNEQFF; CDR3 DNA: TGCAGCGTTGAAAGACAGGGTTCCTTCTACAATGAGCAGTTCTTC
V gene: TRBV28; clone size: NA; D gene: TRBD2; J gene: TRBJ2-4; CDR3 protein: CASSLAGGPKNIQYF; CDR3 DNA: TGTGCCAGCAGTCTAGCGGGGGGGCCCAAAAACATTCAGTACTTC
V gene: TRBV12-5; clone size: NA; D gene: NA; J gene: TRBJ2-5; CDR3 protein: CASGLAVETQYF; CDR3 DNA: NA
V gene: TRBV20-1; clone size: NA; D gene: NA; J gene: TRBJ2-7; CDR3 protein: CSASASSYEQYF; CDR3 DNA: TGCAGTGCTAGTGCCTCCAGCTACGAGCAGTACTTC
V gene: TRBV4-3; clone size: NA; D gene: NA; J gene: TRBJ2-3; CDR3 protein: CASSQATSDDTQYF; CDR3 DNA: TGCGCCAGCAGCCAAGCCACTAGTGATGATACGCAGTATTTT
V gene: TRBV12-5; clone size: NA; D gene: TRBD1; J gene: TRBJ2-6; CDR3 protein: CASGLGQGALSGANVLTF; CDR3 DNA: TGTGCTAGTGGTTTGGGACAGGGGGCGTTGTCTGGGGCCAACGTCCTGACTTTC
V gene: TRBV29-1; clone size: NA; D gene: TRBD1; J gene: TRBJ2-7; CDR3 protein: CSVEYGDRPTYEQYF; CDR3 DNA: TGCAGCGTTGAGTACGGGGACAGGCCCACCTACGAGCAGTACTTC
V gene: TRBV5-4; clone size: NA; D gene: TRBD1; J gene: TRBJ1-6; CDR3 protein: CASSLAGQGYLHF; CDR3 DNA: TGTGCCAGCAGCTTGGCGGGACAGGGTTACCTCCACTTT
V gene: TRBV6-6; clone size: NA; D gene: NA; J gene: TRBJ2-7; CDR3 protein: CASGSSTYEQYF; CDR3 DNA: TGTGCCAGCGGGAGTAGTACCTACGAGCAGTACTTC
V gene: TRBV11-2; clone size: NA; D gene: TRBD2; J gene: TRBJ2-2; CDR3 protein: CASSNLAGGSTGELFF; CDR3 DNA: TGTGCCAGCAGCAACCTAGCGGGAGGGTCCACCGGGGAGCTGTTTTTT
V gene: TRBV5-4; clone size: NA; D gene: TRBD2; J gene: TRBJ2-3; CDR3 protein: CASSFGSSGPTDTQYF; CDR3 DNA: TGTGCCAGCAGCTTCGGCTCTAGCGGCCCCACAGATACGCAGTATTTT
V gene: TRBV9; clone size: few; D gene: NA; J gene: TRBJ1-5; CDR3 protein: CASSETGLGNQPQHF; CDR3 DNA: TGTGCCAGCAGCGAAACAGGGCTGGGCAATCAGCCCCAGCATTTT
V gene: TRBV6-5; clone size: NA; D gene: NA; J gene: TRBJ2-1; CDR3 protein: CASTTEQRVGEQFF; CDR3 DNA: TGTGCCAGCACCACCGAGCAGAGGGTTGGTGAGCAGTTCTTC
V gene: TRBV19; clone size: NA; D gene: NA; J gene: TRBJ1-1; CDR3 protein: CASTNTAGRNTEAFF; CDR3 DNA: TGTGCCAGTACCAACACGGCGGGGCGGAACACTGAAGCTTTCTTT
V gene: TRBV18; clone size: NA; D gene: TRBD1; J gene: TRBJ2-1; CDR3 protein: CASSPGQGAYNEQFF; CDR3 DNA: TGTGCCAGCTCACCCGGACAGGGGGCTTACAATGAGCAGTTCTTC
V gene: TRBV6-5; clone size: few; D gene: NA; J gene: TRBJ2-7; CDR3 protein: CASSITGAYEQYF; CDR3 DNA: TGTGCCAGCTCGATCACCGGAGCCTACGAGCAGTACTTC
V gene: TRBV7-9; clone size: NA; D gene: NA; J gene: TRBJ1-6; CDR3 protein: CASSPPGGGAPLHF; CDR3 DNA: TGTGCCAGCAGCCCCCCCGGGGGTGGTGCACCCCTCCACTTT
V gene: TRBV27; clone size: NA; D gene: NA; J gene: TRBJ1-2; CDR3 protein: CASSPPSRLGYTF; CDR3 DNA: TGTGCCAGCAGTCCCCCTAGCCGACTGGGCTACACCTTC
V gene: TRBV5-5; clone size: NA; D gene: TRBD2; J gene: TRBJ2-1; CDR3 protein: CASSLAVAGGGNNEQFF; CDR3 DNA: TGTGCCAGCAGCTTGGCGGTAGCGGGAGGGGGAAACAATGAGCAGTTCTTC
V gene: TRBV2; clone size: NA; D gene: TRBD1; J gene: TRBJ1-2; CDR3 protein: CASSKEGGGYGYTF; CDR3 DNA: TGTGCCAGCAGCAAGGAAGGGGGCGGCTATGGCTACACCTTC
V gene: TRBV19; clone size: NA; D gene: TRBD2; J gene: TRBJ2-7; CDR3 protein: CASSRTSGNSYEQYF; CDR3 DNA: TGTGCCAGTAGTAGGACTAGCGGGAACTCCTACGAGCAGTACTTC
V gene: TRBV27; clone size: NA; D gene: TRBD1; J gene: TRBJ1-5; CDR3 protein: CASSSGQGVSLYQPQHF; CDR3 DNA: TGTGCCAGCAGTTCCGGGCAGGGGGTATCCCTTTATCAGCCCCAGCATTTT
V gene: TRBV19; clone size: NA; D gene: TRBD1; J gene: TRBJ2-6; CDR3 protein: CASRTGTGVSGANVLTF; CDR3 DNA: TGTGCCAGTAGAACCGGGACAGGGGTCTCTGGGGCCAACGTCCTGACTTTC